The clone carrying this T cell receptor (beta chain) was found a few times. This sample stems from a study of T cells in Graves' hyperthyroidism and ophthalmopathy. Study summary: Peripheral blood was drawn at first diagnosis, prior to all treatment.

RNA transcripts were the template for amplifying TCR beta CDR3 regions. The HTBI primer set drove a first-round RT-PCR of the TCR CDR3. Using its own MiXCR run on the multiplex PCR reads, TCRdb lists one record per CDR3 protein. The data show more than 300,000 distinct CDR3 sequences, around a sixth seen once. The CDR3 loop spans 15 amino acids. V lost 0 bases and J lost 7; bases outside the gene matches: 5. Looked up from germline, CDR1 is ENHRY and CDR2 is SYGVKD. It was uncontrolled infection, other autoimmune disease, pregnancy or lactation that excluded patients. Source material: blood. The chain has TRBV10-3 and TRBJ1-4; 7 nucleotides agree with TRBD1. The receptor was derived from a man aged 18 to 35 with Graves' ophthalmopathy. This CDR3 reads CAISESETGPEKLFF. The CDR3 DNA sequence: TGTGCCATCAGTGAGTCTGAGACAGGGCCTGAAAAACTGTTTTTT.